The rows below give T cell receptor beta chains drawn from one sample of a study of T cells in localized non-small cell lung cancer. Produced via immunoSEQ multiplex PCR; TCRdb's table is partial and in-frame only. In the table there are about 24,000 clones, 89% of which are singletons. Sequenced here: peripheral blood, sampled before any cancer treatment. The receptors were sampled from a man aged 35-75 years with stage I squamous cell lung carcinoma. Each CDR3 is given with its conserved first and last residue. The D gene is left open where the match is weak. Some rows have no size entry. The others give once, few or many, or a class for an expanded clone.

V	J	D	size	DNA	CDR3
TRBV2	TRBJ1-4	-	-	TGTGCCAGCAGTGAGCAGGACAGCTGGGGTGAAAAACTGTTTTTT	CASSEQDSWGEKLFF
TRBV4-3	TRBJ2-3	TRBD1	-	TGCGCCAGCAGCCCTCTGGACAGGAGTGGGGATACGCAGTATTTT	CASSPLDRSGDTQYF
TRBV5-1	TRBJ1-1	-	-	TGCGCCAGCAGCTTGGGGTCAGCAGGGGTCGACACTGAAGCTTTCTTT	CASSLGSAGVDTEAFF
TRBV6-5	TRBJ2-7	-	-	TGCGCCAGCAGTAACAGTATTTTCCGCGAGCAGTACTTC	CASSNSIFREQYF
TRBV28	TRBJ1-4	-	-	TGTGCCAGCAGGTCCCCGGACGGGACTGAAAAACTGTTTTTT	CASRSPDGTEKLFF
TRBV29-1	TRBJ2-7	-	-	TGCAGCGTTGAGAAAGCCGACAGTGTGCAGAACGAGCAGTACTTC	CSVEKADSVQNEQYF
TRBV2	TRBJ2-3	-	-	TGTGCCAGCAAATTAGTGCTTAGCACAGATACGCAGTATTTT	CASKLVLSTDTQYF
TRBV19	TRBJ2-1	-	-	TGTGCCAGTACCCTAGAGGGCAGGGGAGCAGAAGAGCAGTTCTTC	CASTLEGRGAEEQFF
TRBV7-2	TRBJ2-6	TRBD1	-	TGTGCCAGCAGCTTTCGGACAGGCCTCTCTGGGGCCAACGTCCTGACTTTC	CASSFRTGLSGANVLTF
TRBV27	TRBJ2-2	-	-	TGTGCCAGCAGCCGGACCCTGGCGTACGGGGAGCTGTTTTTT	CASSRTLAYGELFF
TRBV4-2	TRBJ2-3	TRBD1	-	TGTGCCAGCAGCCAGCACCTTGGGACAGGGGACACAGATACGCAGTATTTT	CASSQHLGTGDTDTQYF
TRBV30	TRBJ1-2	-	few	TGTGCCTGGAACACAGAACGGGGCTATGGCTACACCTTC	CAWNTERGYGYTF
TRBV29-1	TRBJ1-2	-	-	TGCAGCGTTGATATGGGTTTTTATGGCTACACCTTC	CSVDMGFYGYTF
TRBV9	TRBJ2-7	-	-	TGTGCCAGCAGCGCGGCGGACTGGTCCGAGCAGTACTTC	CASSAADWSEQYF
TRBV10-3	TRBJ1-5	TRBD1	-	TGTGCCATCAGTGAGACGGGACAGTCAACTCGGCCCCAGCATTTT	CAISETGQSTRPQHF
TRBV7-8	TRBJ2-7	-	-	TGTGCCAGCAGCCGTAGTGGGAACGAGCAGTACTTC	CASSRSGNEQYF
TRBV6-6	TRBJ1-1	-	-	TGTGCCAGCAGCGGCGATACAGGGATGAACACTGAAGCTTTCTTT	CASSGDTGMNTEAFF
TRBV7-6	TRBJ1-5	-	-	TGTGCCAGCAGCTTCTTGGCAGGGAGTGGTGTGCAGCCCCAGCATTTT	CASSFLAGSGVQPQHF
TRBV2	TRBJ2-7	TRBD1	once	TGTGCCAGCAGTGGGTCTGTGGCACGCCGGGACAGGGGGTTCTACGAGCAGTACTTC	CASSGSVARRDRGFYEQYF
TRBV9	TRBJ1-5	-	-	TGTGCCAGCAGCCGGGAGGGGGGTAGCAATCAGCCCCAGCATTTT	CASSREGGSNQPQHF
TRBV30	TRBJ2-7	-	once	TGTGCCTGGAGTGCTGTTTCAGGGTCCTACGAGCAGTACTTC	CAWSAVSGSYEQYF
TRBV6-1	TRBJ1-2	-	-	TGTGCCAGCAGTGAATTTAGATTCCGCTACACCTTC	CASSEFRFRYTF
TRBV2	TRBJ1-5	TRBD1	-	TGTGCCAGCAGGGGGGACAGGGGTCCTCAGCCCCAGCATTTT	CASRGDRGPQPQHF
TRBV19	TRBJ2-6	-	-	TGTGCCAGTAGGGACAGCTCTGGGGCCAACGTCCTGACTTTC	CASRDSSGANVLTF
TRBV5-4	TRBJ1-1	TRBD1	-	TGTGCCAGCAGCTTGGCCCCGGGACAGGTAATGAACACTGAAGCTTTCTTT	CASSLAPGQVMNTEAFF
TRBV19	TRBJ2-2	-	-	TGTGCCAGTAGTATAAAGGGTGGTAACACCGGGGAGCTGTTTTTT	CASSIKGGNTGELFF